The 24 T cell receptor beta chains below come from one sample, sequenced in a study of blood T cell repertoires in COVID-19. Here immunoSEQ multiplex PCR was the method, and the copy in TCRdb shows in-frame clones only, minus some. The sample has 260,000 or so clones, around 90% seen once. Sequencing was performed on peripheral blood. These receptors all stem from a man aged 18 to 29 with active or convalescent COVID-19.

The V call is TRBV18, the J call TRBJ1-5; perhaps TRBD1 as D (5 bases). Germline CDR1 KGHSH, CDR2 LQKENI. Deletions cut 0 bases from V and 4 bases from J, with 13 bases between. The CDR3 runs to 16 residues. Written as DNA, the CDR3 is TGTGCCAGCTCACCACCGGGCGGGGCAGGTAATCAGCCCCAGCATTTT. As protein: CASSPPGGAGNQPQHF.

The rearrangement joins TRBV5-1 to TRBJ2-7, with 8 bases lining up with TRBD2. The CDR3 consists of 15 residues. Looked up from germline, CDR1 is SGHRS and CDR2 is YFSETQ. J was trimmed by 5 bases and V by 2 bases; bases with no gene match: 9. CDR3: CASSFSRGGGDEQYF. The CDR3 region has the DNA TGCGCCAGCAGCTTTTCCCGGGGGGGCGGGGACGAGCAGTACTTC.

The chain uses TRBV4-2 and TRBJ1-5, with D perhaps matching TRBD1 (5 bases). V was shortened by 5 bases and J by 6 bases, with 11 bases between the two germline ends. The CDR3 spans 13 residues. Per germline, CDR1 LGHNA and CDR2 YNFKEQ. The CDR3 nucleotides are TGTGCCAGCAGCGGTCAGGGAGGTCAGCCCCAGCATTTT. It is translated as CASSGQGGQPQHF.

This CDR3 reads CASSQQGSQPQHF. In DNA form, the CDR3 reads TGTGCCAGCAGCCAACAGGGGTCTCAGCCCCAGCATTTT. J is TRBJ1-5 and V is TRBV3-1 (or the pseudogene TRBV3-2), with D possibly being TRBD1 (6 bases). Germline assignment: CDR1 LGHDT and CDR2 YNNKEL (reference sequence). V lost 2 bases, J lost 6 bases, and 8 bases lay in between. The CDR3 runs to 13 residues.

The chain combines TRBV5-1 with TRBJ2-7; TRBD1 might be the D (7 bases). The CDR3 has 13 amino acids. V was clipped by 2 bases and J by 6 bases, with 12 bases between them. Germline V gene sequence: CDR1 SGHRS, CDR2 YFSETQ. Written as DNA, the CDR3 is TGCGCCAGCAGCTTTAACAGGGGAGGCGAGCAGTACTTC. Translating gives CASSFNRGGEQYF.

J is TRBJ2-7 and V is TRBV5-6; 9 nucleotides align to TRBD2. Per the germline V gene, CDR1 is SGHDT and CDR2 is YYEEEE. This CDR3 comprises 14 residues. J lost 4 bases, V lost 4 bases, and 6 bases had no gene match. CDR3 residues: CASSTGLAPYEQYF. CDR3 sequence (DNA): TGTGCCAGCAGCACGGGACTAGCTCCGTACGAGCAGTACTTC.

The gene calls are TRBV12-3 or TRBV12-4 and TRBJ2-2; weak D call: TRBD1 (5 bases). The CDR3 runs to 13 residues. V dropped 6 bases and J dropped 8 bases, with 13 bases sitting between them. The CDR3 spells CASRMTASGELFF. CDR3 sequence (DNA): TGTGCCAGCAGGATGACAGCGTCTGGGGAGCTGTTTTTT.

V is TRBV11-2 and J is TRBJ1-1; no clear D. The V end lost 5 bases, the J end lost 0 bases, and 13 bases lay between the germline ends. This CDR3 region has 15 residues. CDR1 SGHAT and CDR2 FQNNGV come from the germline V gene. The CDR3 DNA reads TGTGCCAGCAGCCCTCGGGAGATATTGAACACTGAAGCTTTCTTT. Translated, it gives CASSPREILNTEAFF.

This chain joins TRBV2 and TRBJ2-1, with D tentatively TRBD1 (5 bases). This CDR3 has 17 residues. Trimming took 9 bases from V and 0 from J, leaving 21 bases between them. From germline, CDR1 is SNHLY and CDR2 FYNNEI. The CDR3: CASPRGKDSSSYNEQFF. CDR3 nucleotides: TGTGCCAGTCCTAGGGGTAAGGATTCGAGCTCCTACAATGAGCAGTTCTTC.

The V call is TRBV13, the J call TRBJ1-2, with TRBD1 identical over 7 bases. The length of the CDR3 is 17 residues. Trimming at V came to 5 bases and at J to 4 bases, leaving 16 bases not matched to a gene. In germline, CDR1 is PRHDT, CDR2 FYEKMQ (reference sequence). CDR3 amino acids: CASSPRDSRILFYGYTF. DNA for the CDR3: TGTGCCAGCAGCCCCCGGGACAGTCGTATTCTGTTCTATGGCTACACCTTC.

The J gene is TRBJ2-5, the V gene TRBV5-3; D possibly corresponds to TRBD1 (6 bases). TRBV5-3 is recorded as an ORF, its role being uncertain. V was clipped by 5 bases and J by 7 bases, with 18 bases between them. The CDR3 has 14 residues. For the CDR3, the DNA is TGTGCCAGAAGTCCAGGGGTCTGCTTCGGGACCCAGTACTTC. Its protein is CARSPGVCFGTQYF.

CDR3 DNA sequence: TGTGCCAGCAGTCAGTTGGGACTATCTACGACTACAAATGAGCAGTTCTTC. Encoded protein: CASSQLGLSTTTNEQFF. The chain combines TRBV6-2 or TRBV6-3 with TRBJ2-1; 7 bases line up with TRBD2. With V trimmed by 5 bases and J by 7 bases, 17 bases remained unmatched. Germline values: CDR1 MNHEY, CDR2 SVGEGT. This CDR3 comprises 17 residues.

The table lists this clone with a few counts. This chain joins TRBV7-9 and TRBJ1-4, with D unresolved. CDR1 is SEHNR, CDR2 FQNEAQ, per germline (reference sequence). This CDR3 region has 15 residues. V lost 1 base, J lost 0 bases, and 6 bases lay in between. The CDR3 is CASSLDQTTNEKLFF. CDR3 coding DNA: TGTGCCAGCAGCTTAGACCAGACAACTAATGAAAAACTGTTTTTT.

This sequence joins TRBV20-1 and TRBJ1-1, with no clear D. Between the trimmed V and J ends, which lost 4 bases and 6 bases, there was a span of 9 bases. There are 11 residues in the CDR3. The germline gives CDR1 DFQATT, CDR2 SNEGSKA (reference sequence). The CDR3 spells CSAKIYSEAFF. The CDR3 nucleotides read TGCAGTGCTAAAATATATTCTGAAGCTTTCTTT.

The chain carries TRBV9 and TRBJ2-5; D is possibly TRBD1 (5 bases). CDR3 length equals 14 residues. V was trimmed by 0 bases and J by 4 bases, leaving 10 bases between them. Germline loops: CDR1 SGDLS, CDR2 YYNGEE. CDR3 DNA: TGTGCCAGCAGCGTAGCCCAGGGTGGAGAGACCCAGTACTTC. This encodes CASSVAQGGETQYF.

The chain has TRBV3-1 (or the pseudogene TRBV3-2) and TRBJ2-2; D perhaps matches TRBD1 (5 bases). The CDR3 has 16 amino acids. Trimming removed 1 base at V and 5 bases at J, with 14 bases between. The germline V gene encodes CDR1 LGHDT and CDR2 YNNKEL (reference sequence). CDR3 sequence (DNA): TGTGCCAGCAGCCAAGGAATTGGGGCGGAAACCGGGGAGCTGTTTTTT. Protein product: CASSQGIGAETGELFF.

The CDR3 bases are TGTGCCAGCAGCTTTCAGGGCAGCAATCAGCCCCAGCATTTT. Its protein is CASSFQGSNQPQHF. The chain has TRBV5-6 and TRBJ1-5, with D maybe TRBD1 (5 bases). Germline values: CDR1 SGHDT, CDR2 YYEEEE. This CDR3 contains 14 residues. Trimming removed 2 bases at V and 1 base at J, with 7 bases between.

The CDR3 reads CASSELSGDQPQHF. DNA for the CDR3: TGTGCCAGCAGTGAACTCTCGGGAGATCAGCCCCAGCATTTT. This chain links TRBV2 with TRBJ1-5; D uncertain. Germline assignment: CDR1 SNHLY and CDR2 FYNNEI. The CDR3 sequence is 14 residues long. V lost 2 bases and J 5 bases, leaving 10 bases between the germline ends. Full variable domain (missing parts from reference TRBV2 and TRBJ1-5): EPEVTQTPSHQVTQMGQEVILRCVPISNHLYFYWYRQILGQKVEFLVSFYNNEISEKSEIFDDQFSVERPDGSNFTLKIRSTKLEDSAMYFCASSELSGDQPQHFGDGTRLSIL.

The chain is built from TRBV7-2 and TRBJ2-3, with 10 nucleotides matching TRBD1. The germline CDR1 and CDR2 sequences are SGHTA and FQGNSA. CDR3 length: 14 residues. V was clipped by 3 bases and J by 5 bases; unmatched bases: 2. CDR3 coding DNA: TGTGCCAGCAGCTTCGGACAGGGGGTAGATACGCAGTATTTT. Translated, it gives CASSFGQGVDTQYF.

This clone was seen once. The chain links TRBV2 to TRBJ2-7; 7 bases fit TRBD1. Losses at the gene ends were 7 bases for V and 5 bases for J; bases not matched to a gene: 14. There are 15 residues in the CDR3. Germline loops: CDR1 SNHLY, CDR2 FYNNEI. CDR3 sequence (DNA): TGTGCCAGCATTGCGCGACAGGGTTCGGGGCACGAGCAGTACTTC. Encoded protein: CASIARQGSGHEQYF.

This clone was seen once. The CDR3 DNA reads TGCGCCAGCAGGCTAGACGGCGCGAACACCGGGGAGCTGTTTTTT. Its protein is CASRLDGANTGELFF. The gene calls are TRBV4-3 and TRBJ2-2; D call uncertain. The germline V and J ends were trimmed by 6 bases and 0 bases, with 11 bases remaining between them. This CDR3 contains 15 residues. Looked up from germline, CDR1 is LGHNA and CDR2 is YSLEER.

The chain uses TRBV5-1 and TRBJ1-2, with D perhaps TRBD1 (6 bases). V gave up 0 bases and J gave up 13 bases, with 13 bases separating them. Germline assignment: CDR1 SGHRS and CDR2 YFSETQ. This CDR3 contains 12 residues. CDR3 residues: CASSLGQGFCTF. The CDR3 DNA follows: TGCGCCAGCAGCTTGGGGCAGGGGTTCTGCACCTTC.

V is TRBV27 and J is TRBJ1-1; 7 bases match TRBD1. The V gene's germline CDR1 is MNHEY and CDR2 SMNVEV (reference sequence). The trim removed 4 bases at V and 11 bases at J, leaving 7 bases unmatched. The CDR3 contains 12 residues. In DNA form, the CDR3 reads TGTGCCAGCAGTTCCTACACAGGGGTGGCTTTCTTT. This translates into CASSSYTGVAFF.

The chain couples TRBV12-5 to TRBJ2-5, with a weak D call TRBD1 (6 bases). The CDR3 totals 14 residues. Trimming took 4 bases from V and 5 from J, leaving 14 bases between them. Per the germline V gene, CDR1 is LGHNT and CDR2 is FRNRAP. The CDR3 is CASGSHRVWETQYF. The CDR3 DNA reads TGTGCTAGTGGTTCGCACAGGGTATGGGAGACCCAGTACTTC.